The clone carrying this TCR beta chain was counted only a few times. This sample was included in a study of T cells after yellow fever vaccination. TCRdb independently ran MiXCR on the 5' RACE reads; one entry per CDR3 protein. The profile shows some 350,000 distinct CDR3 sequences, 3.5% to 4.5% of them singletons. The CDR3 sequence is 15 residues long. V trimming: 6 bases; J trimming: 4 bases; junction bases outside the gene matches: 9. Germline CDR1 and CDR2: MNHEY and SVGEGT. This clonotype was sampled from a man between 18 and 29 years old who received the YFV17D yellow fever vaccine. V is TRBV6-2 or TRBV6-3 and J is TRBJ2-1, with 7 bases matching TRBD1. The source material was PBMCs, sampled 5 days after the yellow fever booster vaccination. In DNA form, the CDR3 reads TGTGCCAGCAGCTTGCTTTCGGGACAGTACAATGAGCAGTTCTTC. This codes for CASSLLSGQYNEQFF.